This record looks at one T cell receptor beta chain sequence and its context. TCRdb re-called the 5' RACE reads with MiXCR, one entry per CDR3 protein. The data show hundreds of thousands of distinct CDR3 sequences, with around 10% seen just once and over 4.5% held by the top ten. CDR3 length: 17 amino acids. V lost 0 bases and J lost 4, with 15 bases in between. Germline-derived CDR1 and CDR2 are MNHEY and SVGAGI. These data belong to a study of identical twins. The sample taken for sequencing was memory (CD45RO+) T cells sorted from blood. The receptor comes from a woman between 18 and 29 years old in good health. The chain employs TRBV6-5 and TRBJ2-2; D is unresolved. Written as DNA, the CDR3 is TGTGCCAGCAGTTACTCATTTGGCACTATTGTCACCGGGGAGCTGTTTTTT. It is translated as CASSYSFGTIVTGELFF.